This T cell receptor beta chain was captured by sequencing in a study of shared clonotypes between healthy human individuals. Using immunoSEQ multiplex PCR, the repertoire was profiled, and TCRdb retains in-frame clones only, with some absent. This table holds about 1.5 million clones, roughly 98% found once. Those who donated, Caucasian adults without exception, all lived in Nashville, Tennessee. Material for sequencing was naive CD4+ T cells sorted from blood. Subset here: CD45RA+ positively selected. This clonotype was sampled from a man aged 30 to 45 in good health.

CDR3: CAIQAPPGCEQYF. CDR3 bases: TGTGCCATCCAGGCCCCCCCGGGATGCGAGCAGTACTTC. The J gene is TRBJ2-7, the V gene TRBV11-1, with a weak D call TRBD2 (5 bases). The ends were cut back, 10 bases at V and 6 bases at J, with 19 bases in the middle. Looked up from germline, CDR1 is SGHAT and CDR2 is FQDESV (reference sequence). The CDR3 length is 13 residues.